The 6 T cell receptor beta chains below come from one sample, sequenced in a study of CD8 T cells in ankylosing spondylitis. TCRdb reanalysed the 5' RACE reads using MiXCR and keeps one entry per CDR3 protein. The table has about 130,000 distinct CDR3 sequences, approximately 7.3% seen once. Material: blood, either unsorted or a sorted T cell fraction (not recorded which). The receptor source for this set is a female donor with ankylosing spondylitis or in good health (not recorded which).

At least ten counts were recorded for this clonotype. This chain links TRBV12-3 or TRBV12-4 with TRBJ2-7; D remains unclear. This CDR3 has 11 residues. Trimming left V 6 bases short and J 5 bases short, with 8 bases between. The CDR3 loop reads CASSRTDEQYF. The CDR3 coding sequence is TGTGCCAGCAGCCGCACGGACGAGCAGTACTTC.

This sequence joins TRBV9 and TRBJ1-2, with 7 nucleotides matching TRBD1. This CDR3 contains 15 residues. V shed 3 bases, J shed 3 bases, and the junction held 8 bases outside the gene matches. Germline V gene data show CDR1 as SGDLS and CDR2 as YYNGEE. CDR3 in amino acids: CASSAWTGKDYGYTF. The CDR3 DNA sequence: TGTGCCAGCAGCGCGTGGACAGGCAAGGACTATGGCTACACCTTC.

This clonotype was detected ten times or more. This chain connects TRBV5-1 to TRBJ2-2, with a weak D call TRBD1 (5 bases). The CDR3 contains 14 residues. CDR1 and CDR2 from the germline V gene are SGHRS and YFSETQ. V lost 4 bases and J lost 0, with 7 bases in between. CDR3 sequence: CASSDSANTGELFF. For the CDR3, the DNA is TGCGCCAGCAGCGACAGTGCGAACACCGGGGAGCTGTTTTTT.

This clonotype has a count of ten or more. This chain connects TRBV2 to TRBJ2-7; 9 bases map to TRBD1. V lost 11 bases to trimming and J lost 3 bases; unmatched junction nucleotides: 5. Germline CDR1 SNHLY, CDR2 FYNNEI. This CDR3 contains 12 residues. The CDR3 DNA is TGTGCCGGGGGACAGGGAATCTACGAGCAGTACTTC. This translates into CAGGQGIYEQYF.

This rearrangement joins TRBV12-3 or TRBV12-4 to TRBJ1-2; D unresolved. The CDR3 is 12 residues long. Deletions cut 3 bases from V and 1 base from J, with 3 bases between. DNA of the CDR3: TGTGCCAGCAGTTTGTATAACTATGGCTACACCTTC. Translated: CASSLYNYGYTF.

The table lists this clonotype with a few counts. This sequence joins TRBV18 and TRBJ1-4; D gene ambiguous. Germline CDR1 reads KGHSH; CDR2 reads LQKENI. The CDR3 length is 13 residues. Between the trimmed V and J ends, which lost 0 bases and 7 bases, there was a span of 6 bases. Here the CDR3 reads CASSPPEGEKLFF. The CDR3 nucleotides read TGTGCCAGCTCACCACCGGAGGGTGAAAAACTGTTTTTT.